This T cell receptor (beta chain) was identified in a study of technical replicates of blood from several donors. Only in-frame clones appear in the TCRdb table, and some are missing; sequencing was by immunoSEQ multiplex PCR. Of around 56,000 clones in the sample, roughly 96% were seen once. Sequencing was performed on PBMCs. The receptor was derived from a human donor in good health. Some clones in this sample may be carry-over from other donors' samples.

CDR3 in amino acids: CASSNDTNPPYEQYF. Here the CDR3 DNA reads TGTGCCAGCAGCAATGACACCAACCCCCCCTACGAGCAGTACTTC. The gene calls are TRBV21-1 and TRBJ2-7; TRBD1 is the table's D call and was not checked against the DNA. TRBV21-1 is reported as a pseudogene. CDR3 length: 15 amino acids.